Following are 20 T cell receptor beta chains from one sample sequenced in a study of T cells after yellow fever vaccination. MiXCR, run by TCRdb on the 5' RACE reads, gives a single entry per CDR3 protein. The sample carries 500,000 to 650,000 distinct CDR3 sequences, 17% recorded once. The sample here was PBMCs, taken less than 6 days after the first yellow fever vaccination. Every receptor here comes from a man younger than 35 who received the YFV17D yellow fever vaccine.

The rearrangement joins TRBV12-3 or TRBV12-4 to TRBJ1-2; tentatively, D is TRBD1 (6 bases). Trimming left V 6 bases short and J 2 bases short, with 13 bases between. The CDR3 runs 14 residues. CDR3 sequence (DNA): TGTGCCAGCAGGCCAGGGGTCGGGAACTATGGCTACACCTTC. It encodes CASRPGVGNYGYTF.

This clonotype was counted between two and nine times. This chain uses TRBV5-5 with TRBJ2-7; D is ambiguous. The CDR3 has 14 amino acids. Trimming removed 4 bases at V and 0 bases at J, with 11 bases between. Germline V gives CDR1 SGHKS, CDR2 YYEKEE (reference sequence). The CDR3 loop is CASSPSRSSYEQYV. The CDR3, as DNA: TGTGCCAGCAGCCCAAGTCGCAGCTCCTACGAGCAGTACGTC.

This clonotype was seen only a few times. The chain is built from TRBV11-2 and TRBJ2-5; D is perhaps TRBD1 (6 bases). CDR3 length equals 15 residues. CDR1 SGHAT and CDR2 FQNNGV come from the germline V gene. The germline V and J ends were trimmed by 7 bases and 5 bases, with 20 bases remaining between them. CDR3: CASIKRGTSFETQYF. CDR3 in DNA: TGTGCCAGCATAAAAAGGGGGACCTCCTTTGAGACCCAGTACTTC. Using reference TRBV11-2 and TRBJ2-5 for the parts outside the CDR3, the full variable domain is EAGVAQSPRYKIIEKRQSVAFWCNPISGHATLYWYQQILGQGPKLLIQFQNNGVVDDSQLPKDRFSAERLKGVDSTLKIQPAKLEDSAVYLCASIKRGTSFETQYFGPGTRLLVL.

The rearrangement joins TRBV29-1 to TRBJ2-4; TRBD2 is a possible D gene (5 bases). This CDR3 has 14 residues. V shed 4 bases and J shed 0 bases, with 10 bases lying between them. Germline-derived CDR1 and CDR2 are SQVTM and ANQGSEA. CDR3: CSVGVAGAKNIQYF. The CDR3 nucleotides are TGCAGCGTTGGGGTTGCGGGAGCCAAAAACATTCAGTACTTC.

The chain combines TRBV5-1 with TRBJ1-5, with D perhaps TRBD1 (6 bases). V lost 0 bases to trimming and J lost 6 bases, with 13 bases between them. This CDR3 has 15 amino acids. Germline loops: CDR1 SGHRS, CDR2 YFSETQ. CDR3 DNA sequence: TGCGCCAGCAGCTTGGAGGCGGGAGGGGGTCAGCCCCAGCATTTT. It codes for CASSLEAGGGQPQHF. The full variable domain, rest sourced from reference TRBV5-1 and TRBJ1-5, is KAGVTQTPRYLIKTRGQQVTLSCSPISGHRSVSWYQQTPGQGLQFLFEYFSETQRNKGNFPGRFSGRQFSNSRSEMNVSTLELGDSALYLCASSLEAGGGQPQHFGDGTRLSIL.

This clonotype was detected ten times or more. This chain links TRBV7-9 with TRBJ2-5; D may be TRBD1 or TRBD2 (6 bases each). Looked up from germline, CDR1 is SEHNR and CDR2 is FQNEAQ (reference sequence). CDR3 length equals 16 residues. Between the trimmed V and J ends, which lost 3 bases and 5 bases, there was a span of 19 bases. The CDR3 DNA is TGTGCCAGCAGCTTTTGGGTCAACAGGGCGGGGGAGACCCAGTACTTC. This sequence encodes CASSFWVNRAGETQYF.

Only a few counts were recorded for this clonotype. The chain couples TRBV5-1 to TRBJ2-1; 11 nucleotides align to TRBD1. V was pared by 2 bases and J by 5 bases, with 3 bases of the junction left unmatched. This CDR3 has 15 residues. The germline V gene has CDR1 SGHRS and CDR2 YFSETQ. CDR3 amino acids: CASSFGTGGHNEQFF. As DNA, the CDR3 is TGCGCCAGCAGCTTCGGGACAGGGGGACACAATGAGCAGTTCTTC.

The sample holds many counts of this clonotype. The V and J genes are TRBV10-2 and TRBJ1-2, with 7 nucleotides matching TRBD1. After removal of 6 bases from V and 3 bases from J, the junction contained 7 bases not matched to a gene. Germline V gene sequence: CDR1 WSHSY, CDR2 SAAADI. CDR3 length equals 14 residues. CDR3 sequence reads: CASSYRGSDYGYTF. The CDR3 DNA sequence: TGCGCCAGCAGCTACAGGGGATCGGACTATGGCTACACCTTC.

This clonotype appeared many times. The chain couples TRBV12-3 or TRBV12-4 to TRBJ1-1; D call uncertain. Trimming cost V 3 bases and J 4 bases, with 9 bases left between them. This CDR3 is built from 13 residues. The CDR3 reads CASSFSGGTEAFF. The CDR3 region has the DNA TGTGCCAGCAGTTTTTCCGGAGGCACTGAAGCTTTCTTT.

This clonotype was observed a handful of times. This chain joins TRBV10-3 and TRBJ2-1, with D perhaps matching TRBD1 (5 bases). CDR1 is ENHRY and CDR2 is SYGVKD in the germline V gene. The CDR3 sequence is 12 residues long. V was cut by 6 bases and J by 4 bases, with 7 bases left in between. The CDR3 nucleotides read TGTGCCATCAGCCAGGGTTACAATGAGCAGTTCTTC. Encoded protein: CAISQGYNEQFF.

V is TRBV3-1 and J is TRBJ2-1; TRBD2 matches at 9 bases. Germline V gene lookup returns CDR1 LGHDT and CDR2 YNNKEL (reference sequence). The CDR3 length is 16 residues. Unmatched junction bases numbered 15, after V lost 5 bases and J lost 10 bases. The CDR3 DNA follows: TGTGCCAGCAGCTACTTACCCGGACTAGCGAGGGCAGAGCAGTTCTTC. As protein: CASSYLPGLARAEQFF.

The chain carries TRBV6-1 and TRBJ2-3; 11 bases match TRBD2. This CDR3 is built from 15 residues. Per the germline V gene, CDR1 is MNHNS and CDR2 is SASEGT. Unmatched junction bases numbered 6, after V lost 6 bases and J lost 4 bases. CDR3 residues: CASRTLAGGPDTQYF. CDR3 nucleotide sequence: TGTGCCAGCAGGACCCTAGCGGGGGGTCCAGATACGCAGTATTTT.

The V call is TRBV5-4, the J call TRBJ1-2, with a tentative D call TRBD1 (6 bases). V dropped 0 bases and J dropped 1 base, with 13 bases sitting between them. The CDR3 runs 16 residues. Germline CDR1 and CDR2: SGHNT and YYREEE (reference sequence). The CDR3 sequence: CASSLGLGRGNYGYTF. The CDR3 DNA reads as TGTGCCAGCAGCTTGGGTCTGGGCAGGGGTAACTATGGCTACACCTTC.

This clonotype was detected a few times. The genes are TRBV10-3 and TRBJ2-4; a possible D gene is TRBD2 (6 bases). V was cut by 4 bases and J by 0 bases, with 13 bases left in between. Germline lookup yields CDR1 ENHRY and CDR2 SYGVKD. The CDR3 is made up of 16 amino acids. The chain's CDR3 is CAISGTGGLAKNIQYF. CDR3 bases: TGTGCCATCAGTGGAACCGGGGGACTAGCCAAAAACATTCAGTACTTC.

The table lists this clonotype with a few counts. CDR3 in amino acids: CASSMGPMSYEQYV. The CDR3 coding sequence is TGTGCCAGCAGCATGGGACCGATGTCCTACGAGCAGTACGTC. The chain has TRBV5-4 and TRBJ2-7; D tentatively reads TRBD1 or TRBD2 (5 bases each). CDR3 length: 14 amino acids. The V end was cut by 4 bases, the J end by 1 base, with 12 bases between. Germline V lookup: CDR1 SGHNT, CDR2 YYREEE (reference sequence).

CDR3: CASSPDRGDIQYF. In DNA form, the CDR3 reads TGTGCCAGCAGTCCGGACAGGGGGGACATTCAGTACTTC. The chain is built from TRBV7-2 and TRBJ2-4; 10 bases line up with TRBD1. Germline V lookup: CDR1 SGHTA, CDR2 FQGNSA. The CDR3 has 13 amino acids. Trimming cost V 6 bases and J 8 bases; bases outside gene matches: 4.

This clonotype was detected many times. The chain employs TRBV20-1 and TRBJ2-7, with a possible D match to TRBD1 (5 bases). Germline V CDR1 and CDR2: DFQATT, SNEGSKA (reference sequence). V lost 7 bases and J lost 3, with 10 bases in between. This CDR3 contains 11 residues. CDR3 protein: CSVSGNYEQYF. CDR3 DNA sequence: TGCAGTGTCTCAGGGAACTACGAGCAGTACTTC.

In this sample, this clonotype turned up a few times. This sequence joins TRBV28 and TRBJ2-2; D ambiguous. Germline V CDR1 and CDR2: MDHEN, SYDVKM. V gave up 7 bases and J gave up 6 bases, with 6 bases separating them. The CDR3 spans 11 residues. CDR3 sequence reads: CASTGPGELFF. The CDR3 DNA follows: TGTGCCAGCACCGGGCCCGGGGAGCTGTTTTTT.

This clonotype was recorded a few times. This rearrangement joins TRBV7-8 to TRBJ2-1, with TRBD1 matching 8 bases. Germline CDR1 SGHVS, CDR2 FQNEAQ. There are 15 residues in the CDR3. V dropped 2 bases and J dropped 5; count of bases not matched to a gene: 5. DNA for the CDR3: TGTGCCAGCAGCTTATGGACAGGGAAGCACAATGAGCAGTTCTTC. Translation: CASSLWTGKHNEQFF.

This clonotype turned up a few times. DNA for the CDR3: TGTGCCAGCAGCTCTCCTTACGAGCAGTACGTC. Its protein is CASSSPYEQYV. This chain links TRBV7-9 with TRBJ2-7; unclear D gene. V lost 4 bases and J lost 4, with 5 bases in between. Germline V lookup: CDR1 SEHNR, CDR2 FQNEAQ (reference sequence). This CDR3 has 11 amino acids.